This T cell receptor beta chain was observed in a study of blood T cell repertoires in COVID-19. About the study: Sources were T cells, B-cell-depleted T cells, or PBMCs; the material itself was cDNA or gDNA.

In the original analysis: Cell counts per sample came from amplifying reference gene primers. This table comes from immunoSEQ multiplex PCR, and its TCRdb copy is limited to in-frame clones, with some not included. The DNA was the basis for D and trimming; V, J and clone size are from that table. This table has 200,000 to 250,000 clones, approximately 80% appearing once. Recovered status in Cohort 3 required two negative PCRs, clearance, or symptom resolution. Germline-derived CDR1 and CDR2 are LNHDA and SQIVND (reference sequence). Trimming took 5 bases from V and 1 from J; bases not matched to a gene: 3. The CDR3 has 14 residues.

The rearrangement links TRBV19 to TRBJ1-1, with 8 bases lining up with TRBD1. The material sequenced was PBMCs or T cells enriched from blood (not recorded which). The receptor's source is a man aged 60-69 years who had recovered from COVID-19. The CDR3 sequence is CASSLGTGNTEAFF. Written as DNA, the CDR3 is TGTGCCAGTAGTCTCGGGACAGGGAACACTGAAGCTTTCTTT.